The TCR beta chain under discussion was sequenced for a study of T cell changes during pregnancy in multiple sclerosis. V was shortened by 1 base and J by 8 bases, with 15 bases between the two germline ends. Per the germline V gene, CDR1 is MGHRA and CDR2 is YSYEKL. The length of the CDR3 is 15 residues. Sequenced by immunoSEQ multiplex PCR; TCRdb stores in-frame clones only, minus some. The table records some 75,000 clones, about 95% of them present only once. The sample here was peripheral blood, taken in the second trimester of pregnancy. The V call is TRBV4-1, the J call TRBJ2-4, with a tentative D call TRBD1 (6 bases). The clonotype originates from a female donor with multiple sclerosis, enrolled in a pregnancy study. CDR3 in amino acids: CASSQVEDRWDIQYF. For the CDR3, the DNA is TGCGCCAGCAGCCAAGTCGAAGACAGGTGGGACATTCAGTACTTC.